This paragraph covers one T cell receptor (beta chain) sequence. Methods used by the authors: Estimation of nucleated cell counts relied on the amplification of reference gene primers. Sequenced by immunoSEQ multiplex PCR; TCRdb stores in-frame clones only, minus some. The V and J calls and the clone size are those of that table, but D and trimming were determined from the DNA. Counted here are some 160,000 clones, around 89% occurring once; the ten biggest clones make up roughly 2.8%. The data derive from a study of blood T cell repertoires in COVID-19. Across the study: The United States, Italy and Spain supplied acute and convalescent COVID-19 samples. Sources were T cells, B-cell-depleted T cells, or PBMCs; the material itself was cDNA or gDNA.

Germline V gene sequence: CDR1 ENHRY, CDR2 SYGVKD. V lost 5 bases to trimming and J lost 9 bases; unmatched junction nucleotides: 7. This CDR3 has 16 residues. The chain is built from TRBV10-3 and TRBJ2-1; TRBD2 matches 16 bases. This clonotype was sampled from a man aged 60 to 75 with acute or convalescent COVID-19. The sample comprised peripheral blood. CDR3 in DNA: TGTGCCATCAGTAGAGGGACTAGCGGGGGGGCGGGTGAGCAGTTCTTC. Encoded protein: CAISRGTSGGAGEQFF.